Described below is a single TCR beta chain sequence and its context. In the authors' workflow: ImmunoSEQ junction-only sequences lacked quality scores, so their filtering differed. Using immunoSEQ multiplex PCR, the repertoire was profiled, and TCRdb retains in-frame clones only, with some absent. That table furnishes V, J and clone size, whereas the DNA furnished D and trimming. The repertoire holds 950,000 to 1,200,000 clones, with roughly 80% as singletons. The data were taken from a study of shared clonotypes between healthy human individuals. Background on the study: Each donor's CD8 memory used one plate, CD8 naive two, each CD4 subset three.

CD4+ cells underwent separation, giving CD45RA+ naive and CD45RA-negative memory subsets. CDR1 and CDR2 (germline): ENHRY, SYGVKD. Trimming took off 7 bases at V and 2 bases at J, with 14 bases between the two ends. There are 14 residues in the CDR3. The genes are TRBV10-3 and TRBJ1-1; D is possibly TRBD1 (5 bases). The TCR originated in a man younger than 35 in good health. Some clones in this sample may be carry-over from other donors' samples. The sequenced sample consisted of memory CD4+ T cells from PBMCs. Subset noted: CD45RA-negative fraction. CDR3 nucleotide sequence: TGTGCCATCACTCAAGACAGAACTAACACTGAAGCTTTCTTT. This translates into CAITQDRTNTEAFF.